Included here is one T cell receptor beta chain sequence, with context. This CDR3 contains 15 residues. Trimming stripped 0 bases from V and 0 bases from J, with 8 bases between. Germline V gene data show CDR1 as SGHKS and CDR2 as YYEKEE (reference sequence). This entry comes from a study of blood T cell repertoires in COVID-19. Using immunoSEQ multiplex PCR, the repertoire was profiled, and TCRdb retains in-frame clones only, with some absent. The sample contains 110,000 to 150,000 clones, 87% of which appear only once. The V gene is TRBV5-5, the J gene TRBJ2-3; D gene uncertain. This TCR was sampled from a man aged 55-75 years who had recovered from COVID-19. The sample was PBMCs or T cells enriched from blood (not recorded which). The chain's CDR3 is CASSLVARSTDTQYF. CDR3 DNA sequence: TGTGCCAGCAGCTTGGTAGCCCGTAGCACAGATACGCAGTATTTT.